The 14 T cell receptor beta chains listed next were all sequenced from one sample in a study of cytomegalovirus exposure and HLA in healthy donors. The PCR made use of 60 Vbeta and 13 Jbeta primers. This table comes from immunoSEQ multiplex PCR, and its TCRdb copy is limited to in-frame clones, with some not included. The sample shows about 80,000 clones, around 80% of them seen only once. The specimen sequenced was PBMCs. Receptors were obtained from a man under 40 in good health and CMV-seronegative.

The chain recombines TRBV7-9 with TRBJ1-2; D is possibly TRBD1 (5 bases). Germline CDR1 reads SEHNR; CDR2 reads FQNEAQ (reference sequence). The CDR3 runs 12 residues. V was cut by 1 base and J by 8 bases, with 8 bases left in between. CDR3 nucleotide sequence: TGTGCCAGCAGCTTAGGGGGCGGCGGCTACACCTTC. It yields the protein CASSLGGGGYTF.

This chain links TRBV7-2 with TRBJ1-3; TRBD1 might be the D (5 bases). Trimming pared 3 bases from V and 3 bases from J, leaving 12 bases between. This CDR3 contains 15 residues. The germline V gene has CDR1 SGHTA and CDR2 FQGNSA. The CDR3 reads CASSFGSRVGNTIYF. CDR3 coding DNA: TGTGCCAGCAGCTTCGGGAGCAGGGTTGGAAACACCATATATTTT.

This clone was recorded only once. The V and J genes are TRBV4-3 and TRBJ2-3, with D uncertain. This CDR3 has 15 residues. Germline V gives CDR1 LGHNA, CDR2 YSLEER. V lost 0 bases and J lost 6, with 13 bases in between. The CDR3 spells CASSQDLRPADTQYF. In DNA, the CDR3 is TGCGCCAGCAGCCAAGATCTCCGTCCCGCGGATACGCAGTATTTT.

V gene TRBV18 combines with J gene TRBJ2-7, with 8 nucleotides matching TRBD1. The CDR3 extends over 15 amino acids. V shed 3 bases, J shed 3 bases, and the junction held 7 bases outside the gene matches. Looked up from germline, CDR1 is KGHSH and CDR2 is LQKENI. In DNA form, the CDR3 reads TGTGCCAGCTCACCGACTAGACAGGGGCACTACGAGCAGTACTTC. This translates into CASSPTRQGHYEQYF.

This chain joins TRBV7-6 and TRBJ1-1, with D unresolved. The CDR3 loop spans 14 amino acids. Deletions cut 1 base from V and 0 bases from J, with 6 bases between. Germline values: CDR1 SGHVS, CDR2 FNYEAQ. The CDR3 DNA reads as TGTGCCAGCAGCTTAGGACATTTGAACACTGAAGCTTTCTTT. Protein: CASSLGHLNTEAFF.

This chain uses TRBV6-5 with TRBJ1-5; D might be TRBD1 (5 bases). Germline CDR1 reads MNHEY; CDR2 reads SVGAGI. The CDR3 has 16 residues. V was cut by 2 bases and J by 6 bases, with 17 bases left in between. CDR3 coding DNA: TGTGCCAGCAGTTACCCAACTGCGGGGGTAAGTCAGCCCCAGCATTTT. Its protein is CASSYPTAGVSQPQHF.

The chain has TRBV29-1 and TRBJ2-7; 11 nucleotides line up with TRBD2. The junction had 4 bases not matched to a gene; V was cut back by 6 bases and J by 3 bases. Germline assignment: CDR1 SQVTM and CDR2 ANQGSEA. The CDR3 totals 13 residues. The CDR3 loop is CSVWTSGFYEQYF. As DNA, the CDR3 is TGCAGCGTATGGACTAGCGGGTTCTACGAGCAGTACTTC.

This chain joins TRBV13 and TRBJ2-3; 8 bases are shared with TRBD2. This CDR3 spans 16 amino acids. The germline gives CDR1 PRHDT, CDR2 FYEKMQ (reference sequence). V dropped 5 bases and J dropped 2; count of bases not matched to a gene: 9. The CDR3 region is CASSPLAGTYTDTQYF. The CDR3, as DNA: TGTGCCAGCAGCCCATTAGCGGGAACCTACACAGATACGCAGTATTTT.

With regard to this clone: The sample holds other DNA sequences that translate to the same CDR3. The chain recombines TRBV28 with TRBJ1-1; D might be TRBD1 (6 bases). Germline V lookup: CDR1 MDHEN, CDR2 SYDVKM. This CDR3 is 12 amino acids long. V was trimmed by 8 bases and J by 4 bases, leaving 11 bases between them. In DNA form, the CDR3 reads TGTGCCAGCTCCCCCAGGGGCACTGAAGCTTTCTTT. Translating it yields CASSPRGTEAFF.

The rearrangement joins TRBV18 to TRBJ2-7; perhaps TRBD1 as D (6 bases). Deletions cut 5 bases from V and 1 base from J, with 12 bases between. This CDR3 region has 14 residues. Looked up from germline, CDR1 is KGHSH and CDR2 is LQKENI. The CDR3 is CASSSTGQSYEQYF. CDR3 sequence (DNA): TGTGCCAGCTCATCGACCGGACAGTCCTACGAGCAGTACTTC.

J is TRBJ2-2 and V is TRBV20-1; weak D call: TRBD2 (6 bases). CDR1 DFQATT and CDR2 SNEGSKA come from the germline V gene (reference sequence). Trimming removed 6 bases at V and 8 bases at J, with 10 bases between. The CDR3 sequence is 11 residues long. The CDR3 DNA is TGCAGTGCCCGACGGGGGGGGGAGCTGTTTTTT. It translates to CSARRGGELFF.

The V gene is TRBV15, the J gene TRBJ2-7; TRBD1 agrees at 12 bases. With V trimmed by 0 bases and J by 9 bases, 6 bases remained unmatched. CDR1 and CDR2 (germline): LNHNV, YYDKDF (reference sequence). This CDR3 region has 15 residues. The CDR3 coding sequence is TGTGCCACCAGCAGAGATATGGGACAGGGGGCCATGCAGTACTTC. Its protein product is CATSRDMGQGAMQYF.

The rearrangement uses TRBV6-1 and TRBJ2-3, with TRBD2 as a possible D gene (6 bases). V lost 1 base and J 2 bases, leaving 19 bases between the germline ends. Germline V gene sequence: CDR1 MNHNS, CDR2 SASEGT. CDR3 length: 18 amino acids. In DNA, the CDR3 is TGTGCCAGCAGTGAAGACGGGTGGGGCGCGGGACCCACAGATACGCAGTATTTT. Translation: CASSEDGWGAGPTDTQYF.

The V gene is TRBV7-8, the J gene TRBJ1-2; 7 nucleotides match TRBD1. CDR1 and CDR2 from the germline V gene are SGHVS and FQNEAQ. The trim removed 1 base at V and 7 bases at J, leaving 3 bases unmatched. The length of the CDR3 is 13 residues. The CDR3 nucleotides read TGTGCCAGCAGCTTAGGACAGGGCGGTGGCTACACCTTC. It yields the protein CASSLGQGGGYTF.